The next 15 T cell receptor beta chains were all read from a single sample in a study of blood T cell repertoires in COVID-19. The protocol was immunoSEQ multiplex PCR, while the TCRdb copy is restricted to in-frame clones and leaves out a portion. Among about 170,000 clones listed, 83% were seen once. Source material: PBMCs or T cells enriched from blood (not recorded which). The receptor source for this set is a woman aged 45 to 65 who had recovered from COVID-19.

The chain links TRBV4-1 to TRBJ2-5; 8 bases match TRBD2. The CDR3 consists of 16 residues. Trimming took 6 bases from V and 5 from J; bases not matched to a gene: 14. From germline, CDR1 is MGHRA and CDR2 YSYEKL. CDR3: CASRPTSGGAGETQYF. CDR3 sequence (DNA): TGCGCCAGCAGACCAACATCCGGGGGGGCCGGGGAGACCCAGTACTTC.

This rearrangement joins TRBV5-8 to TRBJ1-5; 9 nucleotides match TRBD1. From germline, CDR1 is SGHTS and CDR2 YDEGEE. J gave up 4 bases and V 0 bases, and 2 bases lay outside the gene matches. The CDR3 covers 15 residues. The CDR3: CASSLGDRENQPQHF. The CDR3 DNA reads TGTGCCAGCAGCTTGGGGGACAGGGAAAATCAGCCCCAGCATTTT.

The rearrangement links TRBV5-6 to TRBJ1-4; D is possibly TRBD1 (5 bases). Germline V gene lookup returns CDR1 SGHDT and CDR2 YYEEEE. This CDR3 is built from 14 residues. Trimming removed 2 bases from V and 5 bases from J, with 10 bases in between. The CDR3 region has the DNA TGTGCCAGCAGCTTCGACAGAAAAAATGAAAAACTGTTTTTT. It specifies CASSFDRKNEKLFF.

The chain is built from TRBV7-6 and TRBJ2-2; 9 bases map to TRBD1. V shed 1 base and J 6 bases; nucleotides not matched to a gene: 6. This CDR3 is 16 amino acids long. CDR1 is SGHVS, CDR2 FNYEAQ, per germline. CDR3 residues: CASSLVGTGSSGELFF. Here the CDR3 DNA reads TGTGCCAGCAGCTTAGTCGGGACAGGGAGCTCCGGGGAGCTGTTTTTT.

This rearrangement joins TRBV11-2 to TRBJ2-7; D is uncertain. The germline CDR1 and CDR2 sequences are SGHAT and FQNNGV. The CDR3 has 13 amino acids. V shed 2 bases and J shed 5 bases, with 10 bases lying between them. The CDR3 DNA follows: TGTGCCAGCAGCTTATTAATACTGGACGAGCAGTACGTC. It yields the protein CASSLLILDEQYV.

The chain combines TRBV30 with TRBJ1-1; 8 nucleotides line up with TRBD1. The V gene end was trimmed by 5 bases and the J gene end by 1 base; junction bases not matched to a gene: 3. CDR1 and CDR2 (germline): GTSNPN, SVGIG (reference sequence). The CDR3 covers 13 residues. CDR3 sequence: CAWGTGQNTEAFF. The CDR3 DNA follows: TGTGCCTGGGGGACAGGACAGAACACTGAAGCTTTCTTT.

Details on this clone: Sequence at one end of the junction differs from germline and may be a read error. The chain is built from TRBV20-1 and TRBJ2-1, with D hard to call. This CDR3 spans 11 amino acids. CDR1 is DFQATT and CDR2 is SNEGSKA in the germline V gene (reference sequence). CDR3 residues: CSARAYDEQFF. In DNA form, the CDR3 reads TGCAGTGCTAGAGCCTACGATGAGCAGTTCTTC.

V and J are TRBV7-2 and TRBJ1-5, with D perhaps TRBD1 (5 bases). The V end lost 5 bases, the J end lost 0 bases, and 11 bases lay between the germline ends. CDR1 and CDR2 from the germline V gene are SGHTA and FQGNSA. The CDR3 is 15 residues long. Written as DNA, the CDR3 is TGTGCCAGCAGCCCAGGGATCAATAGCAATCAGCCCCAGCATTTT. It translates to CASSPGINSNQPQHF.

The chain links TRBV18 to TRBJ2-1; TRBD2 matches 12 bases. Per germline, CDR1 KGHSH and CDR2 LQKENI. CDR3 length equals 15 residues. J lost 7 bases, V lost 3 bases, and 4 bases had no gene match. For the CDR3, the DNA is TGTGCCAGCTCACCCCTAGCGGGAGGGTGGAATGAGCAGTTCTTC. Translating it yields CASSPLAGGWNEQFF.

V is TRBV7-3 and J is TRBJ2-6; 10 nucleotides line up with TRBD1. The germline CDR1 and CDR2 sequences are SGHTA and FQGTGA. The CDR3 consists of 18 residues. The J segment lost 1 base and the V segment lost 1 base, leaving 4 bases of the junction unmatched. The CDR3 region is CASSLRRGQGSGANVLTF. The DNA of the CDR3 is TGTGCCAGCAGCTTAAGACGGGGACAGGGGTCTGGGGCCAACGTCCTGACTTTC.

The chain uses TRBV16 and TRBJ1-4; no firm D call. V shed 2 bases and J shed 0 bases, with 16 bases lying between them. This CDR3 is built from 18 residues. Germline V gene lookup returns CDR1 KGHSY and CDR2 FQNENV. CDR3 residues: CASSQPKGGSATNEKLFF. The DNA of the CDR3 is TGTGCCAGCAGCCAACCTAAGGGAGGGTCTGCAACTAATGAAAAACTGTTTTTT.

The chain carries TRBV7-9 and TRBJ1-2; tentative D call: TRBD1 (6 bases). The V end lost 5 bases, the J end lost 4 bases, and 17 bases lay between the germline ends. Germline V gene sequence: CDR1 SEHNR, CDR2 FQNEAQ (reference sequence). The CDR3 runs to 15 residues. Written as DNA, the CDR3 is TGTGCCAGCAGCCCCCGGACAGTAACTAGCTATGGCTACACCTTC. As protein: CASSPRTVTSYGYTF.

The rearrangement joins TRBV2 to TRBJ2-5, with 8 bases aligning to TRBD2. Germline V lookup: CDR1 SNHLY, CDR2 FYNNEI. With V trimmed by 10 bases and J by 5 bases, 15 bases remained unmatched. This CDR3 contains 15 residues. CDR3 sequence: CATTGIAGGSETQYF. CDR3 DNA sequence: TGTGCCACCACAGGAATCGCGGGGGGCAGCGAGACCCAGTACTTC. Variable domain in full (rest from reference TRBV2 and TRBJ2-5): EPEVTQTPSHQVTQMGQEVILRCVPISNHLYFYWYRQILGQKVEFLVSFYNNEISEKSEIFDDQFSVERPDGSNFTLKIRSTKLEDSAMYFCATTGIAGGSETQYFGPGTRLLVL.

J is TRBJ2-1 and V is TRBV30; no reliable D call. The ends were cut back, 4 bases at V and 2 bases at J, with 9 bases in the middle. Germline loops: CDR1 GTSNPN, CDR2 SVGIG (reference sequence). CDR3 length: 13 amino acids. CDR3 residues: CAWNRGPYNEQFF. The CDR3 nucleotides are TGTGCCTGGAACCGCGGTCCCTACAATGAGCAGTTCTTC.

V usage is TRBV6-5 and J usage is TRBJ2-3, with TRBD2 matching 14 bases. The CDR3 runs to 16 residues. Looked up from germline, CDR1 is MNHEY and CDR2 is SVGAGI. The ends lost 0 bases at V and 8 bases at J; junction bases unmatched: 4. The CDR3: CASSYSGTSGGLTQYF. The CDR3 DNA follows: TGTGCCAGCAGTTACTCGGGGACTAGCGGGGGCCTTACGCAGTATTTT.